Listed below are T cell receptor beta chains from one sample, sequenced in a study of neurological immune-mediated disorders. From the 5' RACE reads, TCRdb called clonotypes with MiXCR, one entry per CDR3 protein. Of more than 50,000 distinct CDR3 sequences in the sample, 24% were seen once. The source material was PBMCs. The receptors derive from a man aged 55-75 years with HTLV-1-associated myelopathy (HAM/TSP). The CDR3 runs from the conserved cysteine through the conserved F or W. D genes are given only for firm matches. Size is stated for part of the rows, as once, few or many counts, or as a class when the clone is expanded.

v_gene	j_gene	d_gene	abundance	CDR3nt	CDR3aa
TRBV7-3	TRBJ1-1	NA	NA	TGTGCCAGCAGCTTAGATTATCCCGGCGGAGCTTTCTTT	CASSLDYPGGAFF
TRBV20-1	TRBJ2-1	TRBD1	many	TGCAGTGCTAGAGGCGGCGGGCAGGGGGCAGTCAATGAGCAGTTCTTC	CSARGGGQGAVNEQFF
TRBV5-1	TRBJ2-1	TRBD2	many	TGCGCCAGCAAGGACGGGACTAGCGGGATCGATGAGCAGTTCTTC	CASKDGTSGIDEQFF
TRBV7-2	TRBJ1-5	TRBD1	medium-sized	TGTGCCAGCTCCACCGGACAGGGGGCCAATCAGCCCCAGCATTTT	CASSTGQGANQPQHF
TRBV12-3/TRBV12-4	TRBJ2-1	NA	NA	TGTGCCAGCAGTTTGCGACGGGAGAATGAGCAGTTCTTC	CASSLRRENEQFF
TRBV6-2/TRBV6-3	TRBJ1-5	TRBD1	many	TGTGCCAGCAGTCGACAGGGGATGGGTCAGCCCCAGCATTTT	CASSRQGMGQPQHF
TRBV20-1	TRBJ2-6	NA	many	TGCAGTGCTAGAGACCTCTCTGGGGCCAACGTCCTGACTTTC	CSARDLSGANVLTF
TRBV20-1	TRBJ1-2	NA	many	TGCAGTGCTAGAGATCCCCGGTCCTATGGCTACACCTTC	CSARDPRSYGYTF
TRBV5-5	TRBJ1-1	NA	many	TGTGCCAGCAGCTTGGTTATGTGGAACACTGAAGCTTTCTTT	CASSLVMWNTEAFF
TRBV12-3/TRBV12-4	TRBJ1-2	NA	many	TGTGCCAGCAGTTTAGATTATTCAGGCTACACCTTC	CASSLDYSGYTF
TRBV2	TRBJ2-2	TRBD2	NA	TGTGCCAGCAGTTTAGGACTAGCGAGGGGCGGGGAGCTGTTTTTT	CASSLGLARGGELFF
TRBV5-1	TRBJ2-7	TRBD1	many	TGCGCCAGCAGCACCAGCCGAAGCTGGCTGGACAGGGGGCCTCCATCCACCTACGAGCAGTACTTC	CASSTSRSWLDRGPPSTYEQYF
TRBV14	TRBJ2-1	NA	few	TGTGCCAGCAGCCAAGATGTACTGGCCGATTGGTGGGGCCTTAACAATGAGCAGTTCTTC	CASSQDVLADWWGLNNEQFF
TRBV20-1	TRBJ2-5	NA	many	TGCAGTGCTAGAGATGCTGTGCCCGGGGAGACCCAGTACTTC	CSARDAVPGETQYF
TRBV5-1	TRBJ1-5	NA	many	TGCGCCAGCAGCTTGGGCGGGGGAGATGGCAATCAGCCCCAGCATTTT	CASSLGGGDGNQPQHF
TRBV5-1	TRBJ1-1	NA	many	TGCGCCAGCAGCTTGGAAGAGTTCGGGGGCGCTGAAGCTTTCTTT	CASSLEEFGGAEAFF
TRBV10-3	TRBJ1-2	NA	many	TGTGCCATCAGTGAGTCAATGGGCTATGGCTACACCTTC	CAISESMGYGYTF
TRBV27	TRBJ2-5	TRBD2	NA	TGTGCCAGCACCCAGTGGTCTAGCGGAGGGGAGACCCAGTACTTC	CASTQWSSGGETQYF